This TCR beta chain was found in a study of blood T cell repertoires in COVID-19. Study-wide background: The samples span acute and convalescent COVID-19 from the United States, Italy and Spain. T cells, B-cell-depleted T cells, or PBMCs supplied cDNA or gDNA.

This clone was observed a handful of times. In the authors' methods: Reference gene primer amplification gave estimated nucleated cell counts. This table comes from immunoSEQ multiplex PCR, and its TCRdb copy is limited to in-frame clones, with some not included. That table furnishes V, J and clone size, whereas the DNA furnished D and trimming. The data show 200,000 to 250,000 clones, roughly 85% seen once. This clonotype was obtained from a woman in her 50s with acute COVID-19. Sequencing was performed on PBMCs or T cells enriched from blood (not recorded which).

The CDR3: CASSLEPGADTQYF. CDR3 sequence (DNA): TGCGCCAGCAGCTTGGAGCCGGGGGCAGATACGCAGTATTTT. This rearrangement joins TRBV5-1 to TRBJ2-3; possible D gene TRBD2, 6 bases. Germline CDR1 is SGHRS and CDR2 is YFSETQ. This CDR3 comprises 14 residues. V lost 0 bases and J 4 bases, leaving 9 bases between the germline ends.